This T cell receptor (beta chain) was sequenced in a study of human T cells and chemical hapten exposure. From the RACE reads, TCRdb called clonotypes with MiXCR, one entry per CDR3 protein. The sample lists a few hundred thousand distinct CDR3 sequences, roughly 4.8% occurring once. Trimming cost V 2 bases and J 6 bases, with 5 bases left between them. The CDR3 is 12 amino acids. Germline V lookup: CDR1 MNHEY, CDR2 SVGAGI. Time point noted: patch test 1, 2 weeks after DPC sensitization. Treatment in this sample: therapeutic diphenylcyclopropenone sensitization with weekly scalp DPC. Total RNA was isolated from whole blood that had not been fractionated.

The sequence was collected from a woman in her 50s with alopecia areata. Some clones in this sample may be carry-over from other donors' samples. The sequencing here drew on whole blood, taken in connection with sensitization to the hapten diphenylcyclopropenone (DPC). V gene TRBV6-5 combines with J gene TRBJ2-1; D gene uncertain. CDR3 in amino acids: CASSYPSNEQFF. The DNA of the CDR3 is TGTGCCAGCAGTTACCCCTCCAATGAGCAGTTCTTC.